This T cell receptor (beta chain) was sequenced for a study of human versus mouse CDR3 diversity and MHC coevolution. Details on this clone: Its antigen is unknown.

J was trimmed by 4 bases and V by 3 bases; bases with no gene match: 0. Per germline, CDR1 KGHSH and CDR2 LQKENI. The CDR3 consists of 13 residues. Whole-study findings and limits: Roughly 1.5 million TCR beta clonotypes were estimated for humans, the largest repertoire. The lowest clonal inequality scores came from most of the three human donors.

Sorting isolated naive CD4 T cells lacking CD45RO and expressing CD62L. Sequencing was performed with immunoSEQ multiplex PCR; in TCRdb, only in-frame clones are kept and a portion is missing. The table shows about 81,000 clones, with over 85% occurring only once. The genes are TRBV18 and TRBJ2-5; 9 bases line up with TRBD1. The sample consisted of naive CD4+ T cells from blood. Subset meaning: CD45RO-negative CD62L-positive naive CD4 T cells. This TCR came from a person between 25 and 69 years old in good health. CDR3 DNA sequence: TGTGCCAGCTCACCGACAGGGGGAGAGACCCAGTACTTC. Translating gives CASSPTGGETQYF.